This entry features one T cell receptor beta chain sequence. Up to 2 weeks before entering the study, exposed participants had met a COVID-19 case. This entry is derived from a study of blood T cell repertoires in COVID-19. J was trimmed by 5 bases and V by 3 bases; bases with no gene match: 19. Germline assignment: CDR1 KGHSH and CDR2 LQKENI. The CDR3 sequence is 20 residues long. Only in-frame clones appear in the TCRdb table, and some are missing; sequencing was by immunoSEQ multiplex PCR. The sample carries a few hundred thousand clones, about nine tenths recorded once. The chain joins TRBV18 to TRBJ2-5, with TRBD2 matching over 12 bases. Sequencing input: PBMCs or T cells enriched from blood (not recorded which). The clonotype comes from a woman in her forties who had been exposed to COVID-19. The CDR3 protein is CASSPGLGARLAGVKETQYF. The CDR3, as DNA: TGTGCCAGCTCACCCGGTCTGGGGGCGAGACTAGCGGGAGTTAAGGAGACCCAGTACTTC.